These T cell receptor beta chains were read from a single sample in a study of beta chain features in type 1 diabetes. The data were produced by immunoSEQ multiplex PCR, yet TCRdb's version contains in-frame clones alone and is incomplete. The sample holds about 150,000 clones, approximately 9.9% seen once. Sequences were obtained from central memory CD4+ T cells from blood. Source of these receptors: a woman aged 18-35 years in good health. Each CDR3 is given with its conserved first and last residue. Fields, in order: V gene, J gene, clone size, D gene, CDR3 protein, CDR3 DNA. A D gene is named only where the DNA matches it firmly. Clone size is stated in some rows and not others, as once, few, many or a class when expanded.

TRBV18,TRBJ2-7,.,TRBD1,CASSSDRAGEQYF,TGTGCCAGCTCATCCGACAGGGCGGGCGAGCAGTACTTC
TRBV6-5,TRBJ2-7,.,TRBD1,CASRTGTVYEQYF,TGTGCCAGCAGAACCGGGACAGTCTACGAGCAGTACTTC
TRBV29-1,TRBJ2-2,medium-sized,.,CSVEDLPGELFF,TGCAGCGTTGAAGATCTTCCCGGGGAGCTGTTTTTT
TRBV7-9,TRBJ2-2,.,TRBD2,CASSLAAGDTGELFF,TGTGCCAGCAGCTTAGCTGCGGGAGATACCGGGGAGCTGTTTTTT
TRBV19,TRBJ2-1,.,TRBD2,CASSIGRESYNEQFF,TGTGCCAGTAGTATAGGGCGGGAGTCCTACAATGAGCAGTTCTTC
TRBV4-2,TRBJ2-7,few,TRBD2,CASSQDDLAGALRISF,TGTGCCAGCAGCCAAGACGACCTAGCGGGGGCACTCCGCATATCCTTC
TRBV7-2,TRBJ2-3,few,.,CASSPVGDSTDTQYF,TGTGCCAGCAGCCCGGTCGGGGATAGCACAGATACGCAGTATTTT
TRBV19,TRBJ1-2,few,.,CASSPGDYGYTF,TGTGCCAGTAGTCCCGGGGATTATGGCTACACCTTC
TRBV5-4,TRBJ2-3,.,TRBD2,CASSLDGTRYRYF,TGTGCCAGCAGCTTGGATGGGACTAGGTACAGGTATTTT
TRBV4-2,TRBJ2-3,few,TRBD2,CASSQGTSGGPTTDTQYF,TGTGCCAGCAGCCAAGGGACTAGCGGGGGTCCTACCACAGATACGCAGTATTTT
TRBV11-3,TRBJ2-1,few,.,CASSLADRSSYNEQFF,TGTGCCAGCAGCTTGGCAGACAGGAGCTCCTACAATGAGCAGTTCTTC
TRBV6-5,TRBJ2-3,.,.,CASSYSKGGQADTQYF,TGTGCCAGCAGTTACTCGAAGGGGGGGCAGGCAGATACGCAGTATTTT
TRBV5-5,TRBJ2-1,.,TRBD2,CASASGVSSYNEQFF,TGTGCCAGCGCGAGCGGGGTTAGCTCCTACAATGAGCAGTTCTTC
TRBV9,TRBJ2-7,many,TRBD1,CASNSGQGAYEQYF,TGTGCCAGCAATTCGGGACAGGGGGCATACGAGCAGTACTTC
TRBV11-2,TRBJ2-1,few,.,CASSPPRTAPEQFF,TGTGCCAGCAGCCCCCCCCGGACAGCTCCTGAGCAGTTCTTC
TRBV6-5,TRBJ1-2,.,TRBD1,CASRMTGNYGYTF,TGTGCCAGCAGAATGACAGGGAACTATGGCTACACCTTC
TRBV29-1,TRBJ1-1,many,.,CSVRRQLNTEAFF,TGCAGCGTTAGGAGACAGCTGAACACTGAAGCTTTCTTT
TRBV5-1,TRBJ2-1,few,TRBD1,CASSSPKGTGVDEQFF,TGCGCCAGCAGCTCCCCGAAAGGGACAGGAGTAGATGAGCAGTTCTTC
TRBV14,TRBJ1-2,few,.,CASSPARGAHYGYTF,TGTGCCAGCAGCCCAGCGCGGGGGGCCCACTATGGCTACACCTTC
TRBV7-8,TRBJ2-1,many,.,CASSLVGLGNEQFF,TGTGCCAGCAGCTTAGTGGGACTGGGGAATGAGCAGTTCTTC
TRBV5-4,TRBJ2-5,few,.,CASSLQKETQYF,TGTGCCAGCAGCTTGCAGAAAGAGACCCAGTACTTC
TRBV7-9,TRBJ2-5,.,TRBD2,CASIPGLQETQYF,TGTGCCAGCATCCCGGGACTACAAGAGACCCAGTACTTC
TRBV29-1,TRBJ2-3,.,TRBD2,CSVETSGGPTDTQYF,TGCAGCGTCGAAACTAGCGGGGGGCCCACAGATACGCAGTATTTT
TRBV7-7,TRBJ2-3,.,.,CASSLAGRDTQYF,TGTGCTAGCAGCTTAGCTGGGAGAGATACGCAGTATTTT
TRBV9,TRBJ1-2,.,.,CASSAQTPGFYGYTF,TGTGCCAGCAGCGCGCAGACCCCAGGGTTCTATGGCTACACCTTC
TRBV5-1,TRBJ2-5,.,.,CASSSAGRQETQYF,TGCGCCAGCAGCTCCGCAGGGAGGCAAGAGACCCAGTACTTC
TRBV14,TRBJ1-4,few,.,CASSLLTANEKLFF,TGTGCCAGCAGCCTCCTAACCGCTAATGAAAAACTGTTTTTT
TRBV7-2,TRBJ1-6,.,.,CAVPPGRNSPLHF,TGTGCCGTTCCCCCAGGGCGCAATTCACCCCTCCACTTT
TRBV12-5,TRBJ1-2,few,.,CASGFSGYGYTF,TGTGCTAGTGGTTTCTCGGGCTATGGCTACACCTTC
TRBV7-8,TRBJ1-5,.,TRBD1,CASSVGQGKRPQHF,TGTGCCAGCAGCGTAGGACAGGGGAAACGGCCCCAGCATTTT
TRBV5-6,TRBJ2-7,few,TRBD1,CASSQYRDRPYEQYF,TGTGCCAGCAGCCAGTATCGGGACAGGCCCTACGAGCAGTACTTC
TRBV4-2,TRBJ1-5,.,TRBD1,CASSQEQGAGNQPQHF,TGTGCCAGCAGCCAAGAACAGGGGGCCGGCAATCAGCCCCAGCATTTT
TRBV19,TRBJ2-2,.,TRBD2,CASTRTSGRAGELFF,TGTGCCAGTACCCGGACTAGCGGGAGGGCCGGGGAGCTGTTTTTT
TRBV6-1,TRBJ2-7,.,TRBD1,CATTDRAYEQYF,TGTGCCACCACCGACAGGGCCTACGAGCAGTACTTC
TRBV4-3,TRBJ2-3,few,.,CASSPSRTDTQYF,TGCGCCAGCAGCCCCAGCAGGACAGATACGCAGTATTTT
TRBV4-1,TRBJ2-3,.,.,CASSQKKGPTGGTDTQYF,TGCGCCAGCAGCCAAAAAAAAGGCCCGACCGGGGGCACAGATACGCAGTATTTT
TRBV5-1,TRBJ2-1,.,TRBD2,CASSLDLQTSAYRYNEQFF,TGCGCCAGCAGCTTGGACCTTCAGACTAGCGCATACCGCTACAATGAGCAGTTCTTC
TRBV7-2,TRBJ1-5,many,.,CASSTRGDQPQHF,TGTGCCAGCAGCACCAGGGGAGACCAGCCCCAGCATTTT
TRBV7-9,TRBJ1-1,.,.,CASSFSGSNTEAFF,TGTGCCAGCAGCTTCAGTGGTTCGAACACTGAAGCTTTCTTT
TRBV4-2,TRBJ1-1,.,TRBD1,CASSQERQGARVSEAFF,TGTGCCAGCAGCCAAGAAAGGCAGGGGGCGCGGGTCTCTGAAGCTTTCTTT
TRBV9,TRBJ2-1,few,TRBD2,CASSAIRLAGGHYNEQFF,TGTGCCAGCAGCGCGATTAGACTAGCGGGGGGCCATTACAATGAGCAGTTCTTC
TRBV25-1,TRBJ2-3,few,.,CASSLRGAKEDTQYF,TGTGCCAGCAGCTTACGGGGGGCTAAGGAAGATACGCAGTATTTT
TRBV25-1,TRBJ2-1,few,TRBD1,CASSGIPGQANTYNEQFF,TGTGCCAGCAGTGGTATTCCGGGACAGGCGAATACCTACAATGAGCAGTTCTTC
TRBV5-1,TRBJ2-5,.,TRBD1,CASSSQGVTETQYF,TGCGCCAGCAGCTCACAGGGGGTGACAGAGACCCAGTACTTC
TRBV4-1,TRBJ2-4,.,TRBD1,CASSLQGWGGGIQYF,TGCGCCAGCAGTTTACAGGGGTGGGGTGGCGGCATTCAGTACTTC
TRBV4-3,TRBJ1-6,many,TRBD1,CASSQVAPWAGGSPLHF,TGCGCCAGCAGCCAAGTGGCACCGTGGGCAGGGGGTTCACCCCTCCACTTT
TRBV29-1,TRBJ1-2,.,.,CSVEPGGYGYTF,TGCAGCGTTGAACCGGGGGGCTATGGCTACACCTTC
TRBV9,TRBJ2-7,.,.,CASSVGVSGYEGQYF,TGTGCCAGCAGCGTAGGAGTTAGCGGCTACGAGGGGCAGTACTTC
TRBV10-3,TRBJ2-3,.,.,CASRGTGTDTQYF,TGTGCCAGCAGGGGCACCGGCACAGATACGCAGTATTTT
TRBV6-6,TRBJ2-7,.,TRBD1,CASSYSATGEYEQYF,TGTGCCAGCAGTTACTCTGCGACAGGGGAGTACGAGCAGTACTTC
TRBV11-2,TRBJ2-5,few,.,CASSRDIQETQYF,TGTGCCAGCAGCCGGGACATCCAAGAGACCCAGTACTTC
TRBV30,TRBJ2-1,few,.,CARGSSYNEQFF,TGTGCCCGAGGAAGCTCCTACAATGAGCAGTTCTTC
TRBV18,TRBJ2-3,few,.,CASSPPSGTPSARYF,TGTGCCAGCTCACCACCGAGCGGGACACCCTCAGCGAGGTATTTT
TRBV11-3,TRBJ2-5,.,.,CASTPIVQQETQYF,TGTGCCAGCACCCCGATAGTACAGCAAGAGACCCAGTACTTC
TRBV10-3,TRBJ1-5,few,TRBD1,CAISRTGGEGNQPQHF,TGTGCCATCAGTCGTACAGGGGGCGAGGGGAATCAGCCCCAGCATTTT
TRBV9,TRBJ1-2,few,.,CASSDPTGSGYTF,TGTGCCAGCAGCGACCCAACAGGGAGCGGCTACACCTTC